One and the same sample provided the 5 T cell receptor delta chains below, sequenced in a study of γδ T cells in repeated Plasmodium falciparum infection. Flow sorting of PBMC yielded separate Vgamma9/Vdelta2+ and Vdelta2-negative gammadelta T cell populations for bulk repertoire analysis. TCRdb re-called the multiplex PCR reads via CATT. The profile covers some 100,000 delta-chain clones, with approximately 1.5% appearing a single time and more than 7.5% taken by the ten largest. Sequenced: gamma-delta T cells from blood. These receptors all come from a pool of human donors (malaria-infected and uninfected, not separated).

This clone was seen a handful of times. This likely traces to a read error, being one base from a far larger clone. The identical CDR3 is also encoded by other nucleotide sequences in the sample. J is TRDJ1 and V is TRDV1, with 13 bases aligning to TRDD3. TCRdb is silent on the J gene; assignment here came from matching the DNA to germline. This CDR3 spans 25 amino acids. Looked up from germline, CDR1 is TSWWSYY and CDR2 is QGS. In DNA form, the CDR3 reads TGTGCCCTTGGGGAACTTTCCCTCCCCCTTTACTGGGGGATACGTGAACCGTTGTACACCGATAAACTCATCTTT. Translation: CALGELSLPLYWGIREPLYTDKLIF.

A few counts support this clone. The protein recorded in TCRdb matches a much larger clone and deviates from this DNA's translation at residue 8, suggesting a read error; the protein here is obtained by translating the DNA. V is TRDV2 and J is TRDJ1, with TRDD3 matching 8 bases. TCRdb carries no J gene annotation; the J gene was assigned here by matching the DNA with germline. Losses at the gene ends were 1 base for V and 2 bases for J; bases not matched to a gene: 5. The germline gives CDR1 GEAIGNYY, CDR2 EKD. This CDR3 is built from 15 residues. CDR3 sequence reads: CACDTGGSGTDKLIF. For the CDR3, the DNA is TGTGCCTGTGACACTGGGGGATCCGGGACCGATAAACTCATCTTT.

In the case of this clone: The protein that TCRdb holds for this DNA derives from a much larger clone and differs from the translated DNA at residue 10, which likely indicates a read error; the protein shown here is translated from the DNA. The V gene is TRDV2, the J gene TRDJ3; 10 nucleotides agree with TRDD3. CDR3 length: 19 amino acids. Germline V gives CDR1 GEAIGNYY, CDR2 EKD. The trim removed 1 base at V and 0 bases at J, leaving 5 bases unmatched. The CDR3 bases are TGTGCCTGTGACACTTACTGGGGGATCGGCTCCTGGGACACCCGACAGATGTTTTTC. It is translated as CACDTYWGIGSWDTRQMFF.

The table lists this clone with a few counts. A far larger clone is just one base off, so this is likely a read error. At the DNA level, this CDR3 is encoded by other sequences in the same sample as well. This sequence joins TRDV1 and TRDJ2; 8 nucleotides line up with TRDD3. Germline CDR1 TSWWSYY, CDR2 QGS. The CDR3 totals 23 residues. The chain's CDR3 is CALGDPPEGWGIVSIPLTAQLFF. The CDR3 nucleotides are TGTGCTCTTGGGGATCCCCCGGAAGGTTGGGGGATTGTGTCTATCCCTTTGACAGCGCAACTCTTCTTT.

This clone was counted between two and nine times. TCRdb's listed protein matches a much larger clone and diverges from this DNA's translation at residue 17, likely through a read error; the protein shown comes from the DNA. The chain links TRDV1 to TRDJ1, with D unresolved. The J gene was missing in TCRdb and was found by matching the end of the DNA to germline. The CDR3 is 22 residues long. V was trimmed by 2 bases and J by 5 bases, leaving 36 bases between them. CDR1 is TSWWSYY and CDR2 is QGS in the germline V gene. The DNA of the CDR3 is TGTGCTCTTGGGGAATACCGTAGTCCGTTCTATACTACCAAAATTAGGCAGGATAAACTCATCTTT. Translating gives CALGEYRSPFYTTKIRQDKLIF.